Listed below are T cell receptor beta chains from one sample, sequenced in a study of T cells in Graves' hyperthyroidism and ophthalmopathy. MiXCR was run by TCRdb on the multiplex PCR reads, yielding one entry per CDR3 protein. Among around 660,000 distinct CDR3 sequences listed, 40% to 55% were seen once. The sequenced sample was peripheral blood or thyroid tissue (not recorded which). These receptors were obtained from an adult man with Graves' disease, either hyperthyroidism or ophthalmopathy (not recorded which). The CDR3 runs from the conserved cysteine through the conserved F or W.

v_gene,len,CDR3aa
TRBV10-3,15,CASSAREGLEEKLLF
TRBV6-5,12,CASGFSSYEQYF
TRBV25-1,18,CASSDAGHSRGSNSPLHF
TRBV10-3,15,CASSKFGGHSQPQHF
TRBV7-9,15,CASSLRDRGGPEQYF
TRBV6-5,14,CASSPPGGAYEQYF
TRBV3-2,14,CASSQGSGSTEAFF
TRBV29-1,11,CSATSDYEQYF
TRBV6-6,13,CASSYSAMTKAFF
TRBV7-9,16,CASSSPTGQLKSEAFF
TRBV10-3,14,CAISESGTSGGYTF
TRBV2,14,CASSELGQRKPQHF
TRBV12-3/TRBV12-4,16,CASSYQGSGTQETQYF
TRBV2,14,CASSEDRENTEAFF
TRBV7-2,16,CASARDSPRFSYEQYF
TRBV6-4,17,CASSDPGRTGKPYEQYF
TRBV7-9,15,CASSQGTGPHEKLFF
TRBV24-1,13,CATQGLGTGELFF
TRBV6-1,13,CASSEGDSVPLHF
TRBV12-3/TRBV12-4,13,CASSLGVKGGYTF
TRBV29-1,12,CSLTGGAYGYTF
TRBV14,12,CASSQTNRAQHF
TRBV2,17,CASREPLSGSLTYEQYF
TRBV7-2,17,CASSPLGQGGNNEKLFF
TRBV7-8,13,CASTGQGRETQYF
TRBV10-3,13,CAISSDRGYGYTF
TRBV5-1,14,CASSLKQGWNEQYF
TRBV15,16,CATRLQDWGENEKLFF
TRBV5-1,14,CASRMTGRTGELFF
TRBV24-1,11,CATSDSGGQVF
TRBV2,15,CASYAGQGNTGELFF
TRBV6-5,13,CASSAGGDQPQHF
TRBV20-1,15,CSARADRGRNTEAFF
TRBV7-9,14,CASSPNRGIAEAFF
TRBV7-8,14,CASSQSGENTEAFF
TRBV20-1,13,CSARDQGRETQYF
TRBV20-1,15,CSARKQGSKIGEQYF
TRBV29-1,13,CSVSRDTNYGYTF
TRBV5-1,14,CASSLQGGKEKLFF
TRBV2,13,CASSEAWAYEQYF